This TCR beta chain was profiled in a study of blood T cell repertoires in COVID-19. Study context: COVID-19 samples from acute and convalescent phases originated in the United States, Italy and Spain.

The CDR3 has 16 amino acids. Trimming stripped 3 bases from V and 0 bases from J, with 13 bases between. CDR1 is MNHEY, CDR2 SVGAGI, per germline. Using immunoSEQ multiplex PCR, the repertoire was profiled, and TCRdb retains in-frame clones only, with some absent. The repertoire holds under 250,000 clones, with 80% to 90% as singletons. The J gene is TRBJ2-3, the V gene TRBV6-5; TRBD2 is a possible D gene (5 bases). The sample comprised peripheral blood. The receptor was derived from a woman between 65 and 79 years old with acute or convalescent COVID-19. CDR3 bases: TGTGCCAGCAGTTATTCCAGCGGCCTTAGCACAGATACGCAGTATTTT. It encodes CASSYSSGLSTDTQYF.